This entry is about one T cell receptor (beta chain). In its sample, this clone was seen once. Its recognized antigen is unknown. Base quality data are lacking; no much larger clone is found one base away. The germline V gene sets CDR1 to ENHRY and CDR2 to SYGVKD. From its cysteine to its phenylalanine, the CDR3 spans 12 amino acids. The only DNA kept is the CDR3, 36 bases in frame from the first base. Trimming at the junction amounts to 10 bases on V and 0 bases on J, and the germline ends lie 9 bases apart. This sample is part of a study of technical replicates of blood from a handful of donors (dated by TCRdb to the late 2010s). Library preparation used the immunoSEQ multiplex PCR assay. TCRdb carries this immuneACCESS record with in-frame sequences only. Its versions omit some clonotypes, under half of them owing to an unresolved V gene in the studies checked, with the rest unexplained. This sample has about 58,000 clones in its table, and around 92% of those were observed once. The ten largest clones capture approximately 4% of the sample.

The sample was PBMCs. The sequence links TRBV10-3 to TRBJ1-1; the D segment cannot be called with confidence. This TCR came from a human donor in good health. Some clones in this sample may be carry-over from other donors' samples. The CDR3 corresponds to CATPWLNTEAFF. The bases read TGTGCCACCCCCTGGCTGAACACTGAAGCTTTCTTT.